The 13 T cell receptor beta chains below come from one sample, sequenced in a study of T cell responses to AZD1222 COVID-19 vaccine. The table came from immunoSEQ multiplex PCR; TCRdb's copy has only in-frame clones and leaves some out. In the table there are 95,000 to 150,000 clones, roughly 88% of which are singletons. The sequencing used peripheral blood, collected on day 0 of AZD1222 vaccination. Receptors originate from an adult in good health.

The V call is TRBV3-1 (or the pseudogene TRBV3-2), the J call TRBJ1-2, with 8 bases identical to TRBD1. Per the germline V gene, CDR1 is LGHDT and CDR2 is YNNKEL (reference sequence). The trim removed 1 base at V and 8 bases at J, leaving 6 bases unmatched. CDR3 size: 14 residues. The CDR3 protein is CASSQGQGAGGYTF. DNA for the CDR3: TGTGCCAGCAGCCAAGGGCAGGGGGCAGGAGGCTACACCTTC.

The chain is built from TRBV30 and TRBJ1-4; perhaps TRBD1 as D (6 bases). There are 15 residues in the CDR3. CDR1 is GTSNPN and CDR2 is SVGIG in the germline V gene (reference sequence). Trimming took off 0 bases at V and 7 bases at J, with 15 bases between the two ends. CDR3 DNA: TGTGCCTGGAGTGTAAGGGGGAGGGCGGTTGAAAAACTGTTTTTT. Translation gives CAWSVRGRAVEKLFF.

The chain recombines TRBV9 with TRBJ1-3; possibly TRBD1 for D (5 bases). This CDR3 region has 15 residues. V lost 4 bases to trimming and J lost 4 bases, with 15 bases between them. The V gene's germline CDR1 is SGDLS and CDR2 YYNGEE. CDR3 in DNA: TGTGCCAGCAGCACGCAGTGGGGGTTGGGAAACACCATATATTTT. Its translation: CASSTQWGLGNTIYF.

DNA for the CDR3: TGTGCCAGCTCACCCGACGCGGGGGGCGATACGCAGTATTTT. It encodes CASSPDAGGDTQYF. The V call is TRBV18, the J call TRBJ2-3; 8 bases match TRBD2. The V segment lost 3 bases and the J segment 6 bases; nucleotides outside the gene matches: 5. Germline CDR1 and CDR2: KGHSH and LQKENI. CDR3 length equals 14 residues.

The chain uses TRBV10-3 and TRBJ1-2; tentative D call: TRBD1 (5 bases). V gave up 8 bases and J gave up 5 bases, with 24 bases separating them. The CDR3 contains 16 residues. The germline CDR1 and CDR2 sequences are ENHRY and SYGVKD. The DNA of the CDR3 is TGTGCCATCGGAGGGGTTGGAACAGATATTGAATATGGCTACACCTTC. This encodes CAIGGVGTDIEYGYTF.

V usage is TRBV3-1 (or the pseudogene TRBV3-2) and J usage is TRBJ1-1; D not certain. Germline-derived CDR1 and CDR2 are LGHDT and YNNKEL (reference sequence). CDR3 length: 12 residues. V lost 0 bases and J lost 8, with 7 bases in between. The CDR3 bases are TGTGCCAGCAGCCAAGAGGCTGGAGAAGCTTTCTTT. This codes for CASSQEAGEAFF.

J is TRBJ1-4 and V is TRBV12-5, with 8 bases matching TRBD1. J was trimmed by 7 bases and V by 3 bases; bases with no gene match: 1. CDR1 and CDR2 from the germline V gene are LGHNT and FRNRAP. This CDR3 spans 13 amino acids. CDR3 protein: CASGFGQGEKLFF. For the CDR3, the DNA is TGTGCTAGTGGTTTCGGACAGGGTGAAAAACTGTTTTTT. The whole variable domain, filled in from reference TRBV12-5 and TRBJ1-4, reads DARVTQTPRHKVTEMGQEVTMRCQPILGHNTVFWYRQTMMQGLELLAYFRNRAPLDDSGMPKDRFSAEMPDATLATLKIQPSEPRDSAVYFCASGFGQGEKLFFGSGTQLSVL.

Only a few counts were recorded for this clone. This rearrangement joins TRBV2 to TRBJ2-5; D gene ambiguous. Germline V gene sequence: CDR1 SNHLY, CDR2 FYNNEI. CDR3 length equals 11 residues. The V end was cut by 7 bases, the J end by 2 bases, with 5 bases between. The CDR3 DNA is TGTGCCAGCACGGAACAAGAGACCCAGTACTTC. Protein product: CASTEQETQYF.

The chain is built from TRBV6-5 and TRBJ1-2; 12 bases are a match to TRBD1. Trimming took 3 bases from V and 3 from J; bases not matched to a gene: 2. CDR1 is MNHEY and CDR2 is SVGAGI in the germline V gene. This CDR3 has 15 residues. The CDR3 here is CASSYGTGGHYGYTF. In nucleotides, the CDR3 is TGTGCCAGCAGTTATGGGACAGGGGGCCACTATGGCTACACCTTC.

This chain links TRBV5-8 with TRBJ2-3, with D unclear. Deletions cut 1 base from V and 9 bases from J, with 9 bases between. This CDR3 region has 12 residues. Looked up from germline, CDR1 is SGHTS and CDR2 is YDEGEE. The CDR3 coding sequence is TGTGCCAGCAGCTTGATCGGTGGCACGCAGTATTTT. Encoded protein: CASSLIGGTQYF.

The chain uses TRBV12-5 and TRBJ1-4, with D perhaps TRBD1 (5 bases). CDR3 length: 14 amino acids. V was pared by 8 bases and J by 4 bases, with 14 bases between. In germline, CDR1 is LGHNT, CDR2 FRNRAP. The CDR3 bases are TGTGCTAGTTCGCCCCGGGGCTATAATGAAAAACTGTTTTTT. As protein: CASSPRGYNEKLFF.

The chain has TRBV20-1 and TRBJ1-1, with unresolved D. CDR3 size: 11 residues. V shed 7 bases and J shed 8 bases, with 14 bases lying between them. CDR1 and CDR2 (germline): DFQATT, SNEGSKA (reference sequence). Here the CDR3 DNA reads TGCAGTGGGGGTCTTGGGAGCGAAGCTTTCTTT. Translation gives CSGGLGSEAFF.

This clone was counted once. The rearrangement joins TRBV27 to TRBJ1-4, with D uncertain. Trimming shortened V by 2 bases and J by 8 bases, and 9 bases separated the two germline ends. CDR1 and CDR2 from the germline V gene are MNHEY and SMNVEV (reference sequence). The CDR3 is 13 residues long. CDR3 amino acids: CASSLRVWEKLFF. The CDR3 region has the DNA TGTGCCAGCAGTTTACGGGTCTGGGAAAAACTGTTTTTT.